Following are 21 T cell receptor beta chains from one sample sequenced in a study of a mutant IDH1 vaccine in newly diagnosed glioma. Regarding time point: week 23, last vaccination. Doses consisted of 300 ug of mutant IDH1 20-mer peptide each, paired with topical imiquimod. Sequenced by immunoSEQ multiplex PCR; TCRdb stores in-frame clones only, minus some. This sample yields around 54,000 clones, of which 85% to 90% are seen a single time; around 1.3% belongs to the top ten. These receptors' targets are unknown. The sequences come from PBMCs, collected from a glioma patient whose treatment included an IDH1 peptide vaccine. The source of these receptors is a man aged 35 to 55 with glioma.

This chain's CDR3 is CATALGVAYEQYF. Here the CDR3 DNA reads TGTGCCACGGCCTTGGGGGTGGCCTACGAGCAGTACTTC. The chain has TRBV19 and TRBJ2-7; D tentatively reads TRBD1 or TRBD2 (5 bases each). V was pared by 10 bases and J by 2 bases, with 15 bases between. From germline, CDR1 is LNHDA and CDR2 SQIVND (reference sequence). This CDR3 has 13 residues.

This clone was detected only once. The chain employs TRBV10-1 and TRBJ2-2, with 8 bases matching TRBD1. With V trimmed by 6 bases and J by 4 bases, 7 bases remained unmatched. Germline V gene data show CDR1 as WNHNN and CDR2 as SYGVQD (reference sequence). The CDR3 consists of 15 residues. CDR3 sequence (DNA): TGCGCCAGCAGACCAGACAGGGGAAGCACCGGGGAGCTGTTTTTT. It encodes CASRPDRGSTGELFF.

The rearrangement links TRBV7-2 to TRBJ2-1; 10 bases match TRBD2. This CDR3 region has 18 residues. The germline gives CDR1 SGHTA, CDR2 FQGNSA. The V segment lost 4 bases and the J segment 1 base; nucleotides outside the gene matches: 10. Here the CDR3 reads CASSSQRKREGSYNEQFF. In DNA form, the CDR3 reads TGTGCCAGCAGCTCCCAAAGAAAGCGGGAGGGATCCTACAATGAGCAGTTCTTC.

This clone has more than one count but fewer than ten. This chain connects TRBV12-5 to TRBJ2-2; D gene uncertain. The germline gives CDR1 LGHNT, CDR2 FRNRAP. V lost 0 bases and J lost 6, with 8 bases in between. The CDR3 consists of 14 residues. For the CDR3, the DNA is TGTGCTAGTGGTTTGGTCCCGTTCCCCGGGGAGCTGTTTTTT. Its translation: CASGLVPFPGELFF.

The CDR3 is CASQRGTEAFF. CDR3 sequence (DNA): TGTGCCAGCCAAAGGGGTACTGAAGCTTTCTTT. The rearrangement links TRBV7-9 to TRBJ1-1, with D possibly being TRBD1 (5 bases). The CDR3 contains 11 residues. V lost 8 bases and J 5 bases, leaving 9 bases between the germline ends. Germline V lookup: CDR1 SEHNR, CDR2 FQNEAQ (reference sequence).

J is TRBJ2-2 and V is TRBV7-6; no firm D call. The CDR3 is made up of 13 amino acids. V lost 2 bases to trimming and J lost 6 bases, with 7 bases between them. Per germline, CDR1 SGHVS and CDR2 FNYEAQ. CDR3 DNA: TGTGCCAGCAGCTTAATTCTGGCCGGGGAGCTGTTTTTT. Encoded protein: CASSLILAGELFF.

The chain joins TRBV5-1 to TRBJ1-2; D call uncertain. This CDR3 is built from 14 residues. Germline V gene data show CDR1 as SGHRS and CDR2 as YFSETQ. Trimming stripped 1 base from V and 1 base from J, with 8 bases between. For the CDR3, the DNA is TGCGCCAGCAGCTTGTCCATAGGTAACTATGGCTACACCTTC. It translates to CASSLSIGNYGYTF. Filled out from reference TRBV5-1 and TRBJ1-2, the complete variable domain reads KAGVTQTPRYLIKTRGQQVTLSCSPISGHRSVSWYQQTPGQGLQFLFEYFSETQRNKGNFPGRFSGRQFSNSRSEMNVSTLELGDSALYLCASSLSIGNYGYTFGSGTRLTVV.

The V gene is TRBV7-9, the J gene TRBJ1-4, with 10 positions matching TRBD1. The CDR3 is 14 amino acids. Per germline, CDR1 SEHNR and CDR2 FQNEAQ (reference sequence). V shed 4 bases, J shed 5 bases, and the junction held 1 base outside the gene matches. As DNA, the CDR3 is TGTGCCAGCAGCTGGGGACAGGGGAATGAAAAACTGTTTTTT. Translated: CASSWGQGNEKLFF.

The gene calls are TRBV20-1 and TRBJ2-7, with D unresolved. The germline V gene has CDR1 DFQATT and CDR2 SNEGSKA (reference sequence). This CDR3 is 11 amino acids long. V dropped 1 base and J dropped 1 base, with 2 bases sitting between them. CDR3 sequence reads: CSARGSYEQYF. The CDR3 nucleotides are TGCAGTGCTAGAGGTTCCTACGAGCAGTACTTC.

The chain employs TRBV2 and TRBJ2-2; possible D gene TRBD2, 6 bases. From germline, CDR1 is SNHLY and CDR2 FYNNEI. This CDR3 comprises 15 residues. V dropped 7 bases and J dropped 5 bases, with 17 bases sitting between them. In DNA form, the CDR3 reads TGTGCCAGCAAGGATGGAGGGTTCTGGACCGGGGAGCTGTTTTTT. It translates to CASKDGGFWTGELFF.

CDR3 DNA: TGTGCCAGTAGTATAGATCTCCGGCCGAGCACTGAAGCTTTCTTT. This translates into CASSIDLRPSTEAFF. The chain is built from TRBV19 and TRBJ1-1; the D is unclear. Germline V lookup: CDR1 LNHDA, CDR2 SQIVND (reference sequence). The CDR3 sequence is 15 residues long. V gave up 0 bases and J gave up 4 bases, with 12 bases separating them.

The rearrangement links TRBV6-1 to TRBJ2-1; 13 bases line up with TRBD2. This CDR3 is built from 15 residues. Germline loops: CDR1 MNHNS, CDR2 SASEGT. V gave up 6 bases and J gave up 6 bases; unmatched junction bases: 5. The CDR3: CASSPLAGGSNEQFF. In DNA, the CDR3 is TGTGCCAGCAGCCCACTAGCGGGAGGGTCCAATGAGCAGTTCTTC.

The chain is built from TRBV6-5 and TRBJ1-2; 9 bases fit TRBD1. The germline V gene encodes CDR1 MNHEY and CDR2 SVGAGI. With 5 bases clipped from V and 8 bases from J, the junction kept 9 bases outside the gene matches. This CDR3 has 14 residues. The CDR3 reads CASSRTYRGRGYTF. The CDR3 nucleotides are TGTGCCAGCAGTCGAACCTACAGGGGGCGAGGCTACACCTTC.

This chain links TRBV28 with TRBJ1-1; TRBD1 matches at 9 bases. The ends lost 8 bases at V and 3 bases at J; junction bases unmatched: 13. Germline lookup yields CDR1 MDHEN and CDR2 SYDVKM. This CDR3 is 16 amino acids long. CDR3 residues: CASRLGDGTGYTEAFF. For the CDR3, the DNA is TGTGCCAGCCGGCTAGGTGACGGGACAGGGTACACTGAAGCTTTCTTT.

Here the CDR3 reads CASRRQGGSYEQYF. The DNA for the CDR3 is TGTGCCAGTCGTAGACAGGGGGGCTCCTACGAGCAGTACTTC. The chain combines TRBV19 with TRBJ2-7; 9 bases agree with TRBD1. CDR3 length equals 14 residues. Germline CDR1 is LNHDA and CDR2 is SQIVND (reference sequence). With 8 bases clipped from V and 0 bases from J, the junction kept 5 bases outside the gene matches.

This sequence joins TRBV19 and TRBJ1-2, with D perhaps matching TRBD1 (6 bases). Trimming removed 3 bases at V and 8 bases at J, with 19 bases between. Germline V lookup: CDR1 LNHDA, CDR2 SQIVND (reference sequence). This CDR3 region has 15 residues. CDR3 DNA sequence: TGTGCCAGTAGTATCCGTGGACAGCGAGATGAAGGCTACACCTTC. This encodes CASSIRGQRDEGYTF.

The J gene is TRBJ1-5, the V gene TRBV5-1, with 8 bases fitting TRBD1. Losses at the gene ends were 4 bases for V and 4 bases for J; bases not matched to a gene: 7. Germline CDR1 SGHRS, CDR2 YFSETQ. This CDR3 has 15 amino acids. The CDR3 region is CASSPDGQGNQPQHF. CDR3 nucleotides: TGCGCCAGCAGCCCAGATGGACAGGGTAATCAGCCCCAGCATTTT.

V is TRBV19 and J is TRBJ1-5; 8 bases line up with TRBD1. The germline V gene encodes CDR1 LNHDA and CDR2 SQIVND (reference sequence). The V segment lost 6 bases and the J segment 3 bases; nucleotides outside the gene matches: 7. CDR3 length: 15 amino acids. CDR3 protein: CASSHDRGPNQPQHF. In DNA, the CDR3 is TGTGCCAGTAGCCATGACAGGGGCCCCAATCAGCCCCAGCATTTT.

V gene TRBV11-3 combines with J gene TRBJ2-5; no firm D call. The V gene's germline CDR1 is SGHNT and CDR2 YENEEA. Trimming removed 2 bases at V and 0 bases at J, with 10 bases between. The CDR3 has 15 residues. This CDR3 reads CASSLTPWDQETQYF. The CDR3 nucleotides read TGTGCCAGCAGCTTAACCCCGTGGGACCAAGAGACCCAGTACTTC.

CDR3 region: CASSGTAGDTQYF. The CDR3 nucleotides read TGTGCCAGCTCGGGGACGGCGGGAGATACGCAGTATTTT. This chain connects TRBV18 to TRBJ2-3; possibly TRBD1 or TRBD2 for D (5 bases each). Germline CDR1 and CDR2: KGHSH and LQKENI. The CDR3 is 13 amino acids. Trimming took 6 bases from V and 5 from J, leaving 12 bases between them.

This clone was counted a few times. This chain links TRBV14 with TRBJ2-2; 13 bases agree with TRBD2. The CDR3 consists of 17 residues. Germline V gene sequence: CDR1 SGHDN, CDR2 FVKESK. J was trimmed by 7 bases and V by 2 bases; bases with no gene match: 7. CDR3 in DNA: TGTGCCAGCAGCCAACCCGGACTAGCGGGAGCGGGCGGGGAGCTGTTTTTT. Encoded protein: CASSQPGLAGAGGELFF.